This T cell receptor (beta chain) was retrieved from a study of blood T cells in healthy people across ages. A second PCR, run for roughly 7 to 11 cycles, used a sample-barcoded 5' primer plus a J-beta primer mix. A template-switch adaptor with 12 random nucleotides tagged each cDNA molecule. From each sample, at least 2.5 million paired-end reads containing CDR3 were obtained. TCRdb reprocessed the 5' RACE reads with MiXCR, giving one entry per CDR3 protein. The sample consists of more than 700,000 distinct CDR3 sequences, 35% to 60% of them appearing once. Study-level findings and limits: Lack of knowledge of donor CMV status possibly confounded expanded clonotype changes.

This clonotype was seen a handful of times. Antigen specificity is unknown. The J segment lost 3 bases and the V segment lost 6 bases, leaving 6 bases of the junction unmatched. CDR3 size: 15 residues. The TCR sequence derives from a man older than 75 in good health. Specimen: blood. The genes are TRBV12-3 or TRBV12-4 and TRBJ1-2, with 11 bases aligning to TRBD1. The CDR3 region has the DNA TGTGCCAGCAGAAGGACAGGGGGCCCGCACTATGGCTACACCTTC. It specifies CASRRTGGPHYGYTF.